These 15 T cell receptor beta chains were all obtained from the same sample, sequenced in a study of radiotherapy plus CTLA-4 blockade in lung cancer. The table came from immunoSEQ multiplex PCR; TCRdb's copy has only in-frame clones and leaves some out. Of roughly 78,000 clones listed, roughly 75% are singletons. The sequenced sample was peripheral blood, obtained from a patient treated with radiotherapy plus ipilimumab. The receptors here all came from a human donor with non-small cell lung cancer who had a complete response to radiotherapy plus ipilimumab.

In its sample, this clone ranks as medium-sized. J is TRBJ1-6 and V is TRBV4-3; the D gene is possibly TRBD1 (5 bases). The CDR3 has 13 amino acids. Trimming took off 3 bases at V and 10 bases at J, with 10 bases between the two ends. CDR1 and CDR2 (germline): LGHNA, YSLEER. The CDR3 sequence is CASSHGRDSPLHF. CDR3 DNA sequence: TGCGCCAGCAGCCACGGACGGGACTCACCCCTCCACTTT.

The chain carries TRBV7-2 and TRBJ2-2, with 8 bases fitting TRBD2. J gave up 4 bases and V 4 bases, and 5 bases lay outside the gene matches. Germline V gives CDR1 SGHTA, CDR2 FQGNSA. This CDR3 region has 15 residues. CDR3 loop: CASSWGTRGTGELFF. In nucleotides, the CDR3 is TGTGCCAGCAGCTGGGGGACTAGAGGCACCGGGGAGCTGTTTTTT. Full variable domain (rest looked up from reference TRBV7-2 and TRBJ2-2): GAGVSQSPSNKVTEKGKDVELRCDPISGHTALYWYRQSLGQGLEFLIYFQGNSAPDKSGLPSDRFSAERTGGSVSTLTIQRTQQEDSAVYLCASSWGTRGTGELFFGEGSRLTVL.

J is TRBJ1-4 and V is TRBV2; tentative D call: TRBD1 (6 bases). The CDR3 contains 13 residues. Trimming shortened V by 9 bases and J by 7 bases, and 15 bases separated the two germline ends. The germline gives CDR1 SNHLY, CDR2 FYNNEI. The CDR3 sequence: CASYRGGGEKLFF. The CDR3 coding sequence is TGTGCCAGTTACCGAGGGGGTGGTGAAAAACTGTTTTTT.

The chain combines TRBV7-9 with TRBJ1-5; a possible D gene is TRBD1 (6 bases). The CDR3 runs to 12 residues. V was shortened by 1 base and J by 9 bases, with 7 bases between the two germline ends. Germline lookup yields CDR1 SEHNR and CDR2 FQNEAQ (reference sequence). CDR3 in amino acids: CASSLEGGPQHF. The CDR3 DNA reads as TGTGCCAGCAGCTTAGAAGGGGGGCCCCAGCATTTT.

V and J are TRBV15 and TRBJ1-1; no reliable D call. Germline values: CDR1 LNHNV, CDR2 YYDKDF (reference sequence). The CDR3 is 13 amino acids. Trimming removed 0 bases at V and 7 bases at J, with 9 bases between. The CDR3 region is CATSRERRLEAFF. The CDR3 nucleotides read TGTGCCACCAGCAGAGAGAGGCGGCTTGAAGCTTTCTTT. The full variable domain, in which reference TRBV15 and TRBJ1-1 provide the parts outside the CDR3, is DAMVIQNPRYQVTQFGKPVTLSCSQTLNHNVMYWYQQKSSQAPKLLFHYYDKDFNNEADTPDNFQSRRPNTSFCFLDIRSPGLGDTAMYLCATSRERRLEAFFGQGTRLTVV.

This clone was observed many times. The CDR3 region is CASSIPGTNTEAFF. CDR3 DNA: TGTGCCAGCAGCATCCCGGGGACGAACACTGAAGCTTTCTTT. The chain carries TRBV5-6 and TRBJ1-1; tentative D call: TRBD1 (5 bases). The length of the CDR3 is 14 residues. Trimming left V 4 bases short and J 1 base short, with 11 bases between. Germline CDR1 and CDR2: SGHDT and YYEEEE.

V is TRBV27 and J is TRBJ2-1; a weak D match, TRBD2 (6 bases). Germline values: CDR1 MNHEY, CDR2 SMNVEV (reference sequence). The CDR3 sequence is 14 residues long. V lost 5 bases and J 5 bases, leaving 13 bases between the germline ends. This chain's CDR3 is CASSLWGENNEQFF. In DNA, the CDR3 is TGTGCCAGCAGTCTGTGGGGGGAGAACAATGAGCAGTTCTTC.

This clone is a singleton in its sample. The chain is built from TRBV4-3 and TRBJ2-4; D possibly matches TRBD1 or TRBD2 (6 bases each). The V end was cut by 4 bases, the J end by 3 bases, with 13 bases between. Germline V gene lookup returns CDR1 LGHNA and CDR2 YSLEER. The CDR3 is 15 amino acids. CDR3 bases: TGCGCCAGCAGCCGCGAAGGAGGGGGCAAAAACATTCAGTACTTC. Translated: CASSREGGGKNIQYF.

V is TRBV2 and J is TRBJ1-2, with no clear D. Deletions cut 6 bases from V and 2 bases from J, with 10 bases between. This CDR3 comprises 13 residues. Per germline, CDR1 SNHLY and CDR2 FYNNEI. CDR3 protein: CASRPGLNYGYTF. CDR3 coding DNA: TGTGCCAGCAGGCCAGGACTAAACTATGGCTACACCTTC.

J is TRBJ2-1 and V is TRBV5-1; D tentatively reads TRBD1 or TRBD2 (5 bases each). The CDR3 covers 12 residues. V lost 4 bases and J lost 8, with 10 bases in between. From germline, CDR1 is SGHRS and CDR2 YFSETQ. DNA of the CDR3: TGCGCCAGCAGCCCGAGGGGCTATGAGCAGTTCTTC. Its translation: CASSPRGYEQFF. Drawing the rest from reference TRBV5-1 and TRBJ2-1, the complete variable domain is KAGVTQTPRYLIKTRGQQVTLSCSPISGHRSVSWYQQTPGQGLQFLFEYFSETQRNKGNFPGRFSGRQFSNSRSEMNVSTLELGDSALYLCASSPRGYEQFFGPGTRLTVL.

The chain recombines TRBV5-6 with TRBJ1-5; maybe TRBD1 (6 bases). Germline CDR1 reads SGHDT; CDR2 reads YYEEEE. This CDR3 has 15 amino acids. The V gene lost 1 base and the J gene lost 7 bases, with 15 bases spanning the gap. CDR3 bases: TGTGCCAGCAGCTTGTATGGGGGCGCGGGGCAGCCCCAGCATTTT. Translating it yields CASSLYGGAGQPQHF.

Here the CDR3 reads CASSLGGGVETEAFF. The CDR3, as DNA: TGTGCCAGCAGCTTGGGAGGGGGCGTAGAGACTGAAGCTTTCTTT. The rearrangement links TRBV5-4 to TRBJ1-1; TRBD1 matches at 7 bases. After removal of 0 bases from V and 5 bases from J, the junction contained 7 bases not matched to a gene. The V gene's germline CDR1 is SGHNT and CDR2 YYREEE (reference sequence). This CDR3 is built from 15 residues.

CDR3 protein: CASSKRDRQDCNQPQHF. For the CDR3, the DNA is TGTGCCAGCAGCAAAAGGGACCGACAGGATTGCAATCAGCCCCAGCATTTT. The chain employs TRBV21-1 and TRBJ1-5; TRBD1, as called in the table, went unchecked against the DNA. TRBV21-1 is a pseudogene. The CDR3 is 17 amino acids.

The gene calls are TRBV2 and TRBJ1-5, with D possibly TRBD1 on 5 matching bases. The germline gives CDR1 SNHLY, CDR2 FYNNEI. V was cut by 5 bases and J by 6 bases, with 8 bases left in between. The length of the CDR3 is 12 residues. As DNA, the CDR3 is TGTGCCAGCAGTCCAACAGGTCAGCCCCAGCATTTT. Translated: CASSPTGQPQHF.

The V and J genes are TRBV28 and TRBJ2-1; D may be TRBD2 (6 bases). Germline V lookup: CDR1 MDHEN, CDR2 SYDVKM. The CDR3 is 17 residues long. Trimming left V 2 bases short and J 5 bases short, with 19 bases between. CDR3 DNA sequence: TGTGCCAGCAGTTTAGCGGGACGACCGGGGACGGACAATGAGCAGTTCTTC. Encoded protein: CASSLAGRPGTDNEQFF. The full variable domain, rest sourced from reference TRBV28 and TRBJ2-1, is DVKVTQSSRYLVKRTGEKVFLECVQDMDHENMFWYRQDPGLGLRLIYFSYDVKMKEKGDIPEGYSVSREKKERFSLILESASTNQTSMYLCASSLAGRPGTDNEQFFGPGTRLTVL.